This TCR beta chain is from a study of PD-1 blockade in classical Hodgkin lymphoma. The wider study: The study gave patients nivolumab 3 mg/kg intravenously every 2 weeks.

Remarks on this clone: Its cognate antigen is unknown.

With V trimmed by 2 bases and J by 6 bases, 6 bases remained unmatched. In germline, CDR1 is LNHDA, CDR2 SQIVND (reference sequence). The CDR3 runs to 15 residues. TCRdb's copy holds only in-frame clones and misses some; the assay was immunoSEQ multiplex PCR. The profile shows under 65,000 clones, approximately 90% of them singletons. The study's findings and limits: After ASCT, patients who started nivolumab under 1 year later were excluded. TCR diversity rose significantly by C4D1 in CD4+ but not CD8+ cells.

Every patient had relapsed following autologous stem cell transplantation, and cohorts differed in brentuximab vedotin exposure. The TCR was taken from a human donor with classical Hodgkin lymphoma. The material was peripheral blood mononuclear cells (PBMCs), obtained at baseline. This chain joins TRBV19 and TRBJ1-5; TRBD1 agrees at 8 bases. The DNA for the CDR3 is TGTGCCAGTAGTATATATGGACAGGGAGGTCAGCCCCAGCATTTT. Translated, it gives CASSIYGQGGQPQHF. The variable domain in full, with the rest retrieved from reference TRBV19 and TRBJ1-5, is DGGITQSPKYLFRKEGQNVTLSCEQNLNHDAMYWYRQDPGQGLRLIYYSQIVNDFQKGDIAEGYSVSREKKESFPLTVTSAQKNPTAFYLCASSIYGQGGQPQHFGDGTRLSIL.